This T cell receptor beta chain was sequenced in a study of cytomegalovirus exposure and HLA in healthy donors. Study-wide findings and caveats: The study designated 164 TCR beta chains cytomegalovirus-associated.

This table comes from immunoSEQ multiplex PCR, and its TCRdb copy is limited to in-frame clones, with some not included. The sample shows fewer than 400,000 clones, approximately 85% of them seen only once. With respect to this clone: Its specificity is not known.

After removal of 3 bases from V and 6 bases from J, the junction contained 9 bases not matched to a gene. From germline, CDR1 is SGHNT and CDR2 YYREEE (reference sequence). The CDR3 totals 15 residues. The specimen sequenced was PBMCs. The chain carries TRBV5-4 and TRBJ1-1; TRBD1 agrees at 9 bases. The receptor comes from a man aged 25-45 years in good health and CMV-seronegative. The CDR3: CASSSLRTGVPEAFF. The CDR3 DNA reads TGTGCCAGCAGCTCCCTCAGGACAGGGGTCCCTGAAGCTTTCTTT. Full variable domain (remainder filled in from reference TRBV5-4 and TRBJ1-1): ETGVTQSPTHLIKTRGQQVTLRCSSQSGHNTVSWYQQALGQGPQFIFQYYREEENGRGNFPPRFSGLQFPNYSSELNVNALELDDSALYLCASSSLRTGVPEAFFGQGTRLTVV.